The T cell receptor beta chain under discussion was sequenced for a study of T cell repertoires in cytomegalovirus infection. Study details: Matching HLA type, along with CMV infection, was indicated by public TCR beta signatures. Overall study results and limits: Public TCR beta family frequency separated CMV-and-HLA carriers, including in an independent cohort. Predominance within the ex vivo response was attributable to HLA-C-restricted CMV-specific TCR beta clonotypes.

CDR3 length: 15 residues. V lost 6 bases, J lost 0 bases, and 12 bases lay in between. Per the germline V gene, CDR1 is SGHTA and CDR2 is FQGNSA. MiXCR, applied by TCRdb to the reads, yields one record per CDR3 protein. Altogether over 450,000 distinct CDR3 sequences are present, 11% being singletons, with the ten largest covering roughly 10%. In this sample, this clonotype turned up many times. Its antigen is unknown. This chain uses TRBV7-2 with TRBJ1-5; maybe TRBD1 (6 bases). The sequenced material came from PBMCs. The receptor's source is a human donor in good health (CMV status not recorded). Some clones in this sample may be carry-over from other donors' samples. CDR3 bases: TGTGCCAGCAGGAAAGGGGGGACTAGCAATCAGCCCCAGCATTTT. Its translation: CASRKGGTSNQPQHF.